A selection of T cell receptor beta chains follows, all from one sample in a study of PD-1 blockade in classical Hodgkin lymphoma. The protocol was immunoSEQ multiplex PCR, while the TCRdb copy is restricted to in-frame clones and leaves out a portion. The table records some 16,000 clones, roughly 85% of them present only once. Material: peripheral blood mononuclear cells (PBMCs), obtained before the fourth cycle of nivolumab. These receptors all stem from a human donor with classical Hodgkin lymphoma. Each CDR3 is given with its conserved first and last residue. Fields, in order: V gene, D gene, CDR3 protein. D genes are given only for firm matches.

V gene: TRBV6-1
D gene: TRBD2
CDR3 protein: CASSEGTSGLRAAQYF

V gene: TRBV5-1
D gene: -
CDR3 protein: CASSFFQEASGELFF

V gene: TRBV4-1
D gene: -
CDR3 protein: CASSQDPMRNTEAFF

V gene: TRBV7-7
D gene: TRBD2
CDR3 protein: CASSARLAGAFQETQYF

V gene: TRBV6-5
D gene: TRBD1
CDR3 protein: CASSRTGGYEKLFF

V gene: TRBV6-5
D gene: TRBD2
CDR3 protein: CASSFSGGAYNEQFF

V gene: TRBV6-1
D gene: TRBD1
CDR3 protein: CASSEVRTGDSPLHF

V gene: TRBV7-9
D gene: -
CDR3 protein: CASSWDTGNTIYF

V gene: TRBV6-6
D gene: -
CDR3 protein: CASSPHRAMNTEAFF

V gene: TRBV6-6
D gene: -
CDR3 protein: CASGTPLGTQYF

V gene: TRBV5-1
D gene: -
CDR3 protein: CASSSMDYGYTF

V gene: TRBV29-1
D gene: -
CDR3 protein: CSVGGGGGNQPQHF

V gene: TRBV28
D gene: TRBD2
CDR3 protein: CASGLIAGGSYNEQFF

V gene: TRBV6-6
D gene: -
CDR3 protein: CASSYGPAGGRSEAFF

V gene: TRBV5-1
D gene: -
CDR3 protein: CASSLDGGREEGYTF

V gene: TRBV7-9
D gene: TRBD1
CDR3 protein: CASSLGSGTGINYGYTF

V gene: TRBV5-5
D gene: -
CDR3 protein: CASSPASIYGYTF

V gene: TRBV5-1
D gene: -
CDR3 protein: CASSQDRQATDTQYF

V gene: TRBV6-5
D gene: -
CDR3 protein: CASSPRDRTEAFF

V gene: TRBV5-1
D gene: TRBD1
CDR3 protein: CASSLTGGLGEQFF

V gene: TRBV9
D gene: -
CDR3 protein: CASSQGGATNEKLFF

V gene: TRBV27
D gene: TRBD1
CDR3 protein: CASSWDRAANTEAFF

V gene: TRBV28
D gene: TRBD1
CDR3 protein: CASSSGQNEKLFF

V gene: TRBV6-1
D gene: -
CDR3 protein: CASSDMGAFDYGYTF

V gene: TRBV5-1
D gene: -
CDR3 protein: CASSQVGWAYNEQFF

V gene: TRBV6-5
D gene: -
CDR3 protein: CASRQQGAPNYGYTF

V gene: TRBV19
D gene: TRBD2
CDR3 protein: CASSNGLGSYNEQFF

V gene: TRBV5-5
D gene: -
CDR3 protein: CASSRDHGWRTTEAFF

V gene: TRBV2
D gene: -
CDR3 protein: CASSASTATNEKLFF

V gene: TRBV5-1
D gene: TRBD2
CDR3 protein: CASSLGGGNTGELFF

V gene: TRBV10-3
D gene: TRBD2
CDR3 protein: CAISRLAGGTYEQYF

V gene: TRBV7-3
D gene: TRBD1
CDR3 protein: CASSSPGGSGNTIYF

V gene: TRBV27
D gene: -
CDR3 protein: CASANQPQHF